The 5 T cell receptor beta chains below come from one sample, sequenced in a study of T cells in Graves' hyperthyroidism and ophthalmopathy. RNA transcripts provided the source from which TCR beta CDR3 regions were amplified. TCR CDR3 regions were first amplified by RT-PCR with HTBI primers. TCRdb used MiXCR to reprocess the multiplex PCR reads, holding one entry per CDR3 protein. The repertoire holds approximately 360,000 distinct CDR3 sequences, approximately 14% seen once, with 28% in the top ten. Sequencing input: blood. The receptors here all came from a woman aged 18-35 years with Graves' hyperthyroidism that later progressed to Graves' ophthalmopathy.

The sample holds a few counts of this clonotype. V usage is TRBV3-1 and J usage is TRBJ2-1; 13 bases map to TRBD2. V was pared by 4 bases and J by 9 bases, with 9 bases of the junction left unmatched. The CDR3 has 16 residues. The germline V gene encodes CDR1 LGHDT and CDR2 YNNKEL (reference sequence). The CDR3 is CASSPTGTSGTIEQFF. CDR3 DNA: TGTGCCAGCAGCCCGACCGGGACTAGCGGGACGATTGAGCAGTTCTTC.

This clonotype was found many times. This sequence joins TRBV18 and TRBJ1-1; perhaps TRBD1 as D (5 bases). This CDR3 is built from 15 residues. Trimming shortened V by 2 bases and J by 1 base, and 11 bases separated the two germline ends. Per germline, CDR1 KGHSH and CDR2 LQKENI. This chain's CDR3 is CASSPGRAENTEAFF. The CDR3 DNA sequence: TGTGCCAGCTCACCAGGCAGGGCCGAGAACACTGAAGCTTTCTTT.

This clonotype occurred a few times. The chain recombines TRBV5-1 with TRBJ2-7; TRBD2 aligns across 9 bases. The V segment lost 0 bases and the J segment 6 bases; nucleotides outside the gene matches: 4. Germline lookup yields CDR1 SGHRS and CDR2 YFSETQ. This CDR3 comprises 14 residues. The CDR3 sequence: CASSLGASGIEQYF. In DNA form, the CDR3 reads TGCGCCAGCAGCTTGGGTGCTAGCGGGATCGAGCAGTACTTC.

In its sample, this clonotype was seen many times. The chain joins TRBV18 to TRBJ2-1; TRBD2 might be the D (5 bases). From germline, CDR1 is KGHSH and CDR2 LQKENI. CDR3 length equals 13 residues. V lost 4 bases to trimming and J lost 7 bases, with 11 bases between them. This CDR3 reads CASSRWTGNEQFF. The DNA for the CDR3 is TGTGCCAGCTCACGGTGGACGGGGAATGAGCAGTTCTTC.

This clonotype appeared many times. The CDR3 protein is CASSQDIGRGSYEQYF. CDR3 bases: TGCGCCAGCAGCCAGGACATCGGGCGAGGGAGCTACGAGCAGTACTTC. This chain uses TRBV5-1 with TRBJ2-7; perhaps D is TRBD1 or TRBD2 (5 bases each). From germline, CDR1 is SGHRS and CDR2 YFSETQ. The CDR3 has 16 residues. The germline V and J ends were trimmed by 4 bases and 3 bases, with 20 bases remaining between them.